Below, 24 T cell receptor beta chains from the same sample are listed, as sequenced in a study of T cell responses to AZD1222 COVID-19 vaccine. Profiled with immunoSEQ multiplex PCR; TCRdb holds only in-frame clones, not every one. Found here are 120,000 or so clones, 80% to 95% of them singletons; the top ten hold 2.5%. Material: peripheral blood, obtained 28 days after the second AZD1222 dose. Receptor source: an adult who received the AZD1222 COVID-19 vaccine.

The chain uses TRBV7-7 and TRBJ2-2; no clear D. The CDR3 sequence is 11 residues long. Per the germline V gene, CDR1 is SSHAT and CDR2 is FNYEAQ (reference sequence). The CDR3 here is CANTQGGELFF. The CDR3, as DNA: TGTGCTAATACGCAAGGCGGGGAGCTGTTTTTT.

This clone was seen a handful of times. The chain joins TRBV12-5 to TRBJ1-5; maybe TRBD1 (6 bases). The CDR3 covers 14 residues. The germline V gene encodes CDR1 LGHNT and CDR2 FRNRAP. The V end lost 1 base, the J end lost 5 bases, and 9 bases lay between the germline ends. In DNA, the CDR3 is TGTGCTAGTGGTTTGGGTAGGGGGGATCAGCCCCAGCATTTT. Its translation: CASGLGRGDQPQHF. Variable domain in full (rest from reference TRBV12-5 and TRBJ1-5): DARVTQTPRHKVTEMGQEVTMRCQPILGHNTVFWYRQTMMQGLELLAYFRNRAPLDDSGMPKDRFSAEMPDATLATLKIQPSEPRDSAVYFCASGLGRGDQPQHFGDGTRLSIL.

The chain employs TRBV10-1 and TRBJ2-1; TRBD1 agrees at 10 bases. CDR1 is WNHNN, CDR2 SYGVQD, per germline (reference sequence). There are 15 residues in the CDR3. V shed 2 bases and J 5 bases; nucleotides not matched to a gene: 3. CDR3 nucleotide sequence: TGCGCCAGCAGTGAGAGGGACAGGGGCCACAATGAGCAGTTCTTC. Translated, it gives CASSERDRGHNEQFF.

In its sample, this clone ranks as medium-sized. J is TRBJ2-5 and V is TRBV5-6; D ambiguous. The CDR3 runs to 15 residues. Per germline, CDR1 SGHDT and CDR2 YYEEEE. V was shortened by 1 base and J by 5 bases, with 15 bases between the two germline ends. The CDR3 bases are TGTGCCAGCAGCTTGAGTTTTAGCACCGAGGAGACCCAGTACTTC. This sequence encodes CASSLSFSTEETQYF.

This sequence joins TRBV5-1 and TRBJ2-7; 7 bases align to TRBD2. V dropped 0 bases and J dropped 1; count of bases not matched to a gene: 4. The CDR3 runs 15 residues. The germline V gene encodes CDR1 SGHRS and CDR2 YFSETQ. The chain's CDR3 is CASSLVTGGSYEQYF. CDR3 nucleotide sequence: TGCGCCAGCAGCTTGGTCACGGGGGGATCCTACGAGCAGTACTTC. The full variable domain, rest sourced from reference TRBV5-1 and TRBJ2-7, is KAGVTQTPRYLIKTRGQQVTLSCSPISGHRSVSWYQQTPGQGLQFLFEYFSETQRNKGNFPGRFSGRQFSNSRSEMNVSTLELGDSALYLCASSLVTGGSYEQYFGPGTRLTVT.

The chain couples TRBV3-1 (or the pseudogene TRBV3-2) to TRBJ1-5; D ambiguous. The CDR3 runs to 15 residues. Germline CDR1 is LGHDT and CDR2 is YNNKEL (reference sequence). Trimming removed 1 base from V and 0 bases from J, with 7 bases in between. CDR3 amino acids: CASSQGPDSNQPQHF. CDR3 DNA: TGTGCCAGCAGCCAAGGACCTGATAGCAATCAGCCCCAGCATTTT.

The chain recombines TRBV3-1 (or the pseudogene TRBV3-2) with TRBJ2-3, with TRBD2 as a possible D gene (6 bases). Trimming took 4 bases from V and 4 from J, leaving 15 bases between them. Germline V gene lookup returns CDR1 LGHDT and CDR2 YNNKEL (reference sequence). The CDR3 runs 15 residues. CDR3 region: CASSLPEEGADTQYF. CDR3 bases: TGTGCCAGCAGCCTTCCGGAGGAGGGTGCAGATACGCAGTATTTT.

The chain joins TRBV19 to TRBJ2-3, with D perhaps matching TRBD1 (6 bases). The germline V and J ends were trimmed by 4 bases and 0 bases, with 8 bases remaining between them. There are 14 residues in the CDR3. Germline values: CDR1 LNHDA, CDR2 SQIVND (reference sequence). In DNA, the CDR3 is TGTGCCAGTAGTAGGACAGCTAGCACAGATACGCAGTATTTT. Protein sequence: CASSRTASTDTQYF.

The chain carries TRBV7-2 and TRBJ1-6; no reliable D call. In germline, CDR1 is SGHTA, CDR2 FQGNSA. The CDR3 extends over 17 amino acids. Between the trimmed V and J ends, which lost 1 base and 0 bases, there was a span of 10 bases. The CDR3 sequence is CASSLVVTSSYNSPLHF. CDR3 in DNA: TGTGCCAGCAGCTTAGTCGTCACGAGCTCCTATAATTCACCCCTCCACTTT.

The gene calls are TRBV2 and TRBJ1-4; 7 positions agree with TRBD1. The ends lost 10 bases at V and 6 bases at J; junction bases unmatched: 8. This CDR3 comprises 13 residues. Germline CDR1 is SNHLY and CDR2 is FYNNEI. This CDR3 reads CATRQGLDEKLFF. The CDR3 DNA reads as TGTGCCACCCGACAGGGATTGGATGAAAAACTGTTTTTT.

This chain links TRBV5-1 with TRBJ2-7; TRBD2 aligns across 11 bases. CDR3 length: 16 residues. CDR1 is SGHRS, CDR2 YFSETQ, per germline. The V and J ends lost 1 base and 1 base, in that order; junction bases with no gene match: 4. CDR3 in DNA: TGCGCCAGCAGCTTGACCGGGACTAGCGGATCCTACGAGCAGTACTTC. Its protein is CASSLTGTSGSYEQYF.

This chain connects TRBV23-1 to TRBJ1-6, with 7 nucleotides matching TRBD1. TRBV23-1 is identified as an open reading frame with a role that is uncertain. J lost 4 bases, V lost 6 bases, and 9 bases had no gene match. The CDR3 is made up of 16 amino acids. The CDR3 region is CASSLWTGAYNSPLHF. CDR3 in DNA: TGCGCCAGCAGCCTTTGGACAGGAGCGTATAATTCACCCCTCCACTTT.

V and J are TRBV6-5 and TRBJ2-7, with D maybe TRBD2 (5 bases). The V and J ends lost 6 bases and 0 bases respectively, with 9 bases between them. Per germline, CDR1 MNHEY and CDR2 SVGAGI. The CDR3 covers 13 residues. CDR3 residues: CASRRASSYEQYF. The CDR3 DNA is TGTGCCAGCAGGAGGGCTAGCTCCTACGAGCAGTACTTC.

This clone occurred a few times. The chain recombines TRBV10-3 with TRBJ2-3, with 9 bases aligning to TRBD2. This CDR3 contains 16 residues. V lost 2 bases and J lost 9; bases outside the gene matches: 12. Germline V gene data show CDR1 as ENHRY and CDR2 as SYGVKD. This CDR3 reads CAISEPLSGGDGTQYF. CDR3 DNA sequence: TGTGCCATCAGTGAGCCACTTAGCGGGGGCGACGGCACGCAGTATTTT.

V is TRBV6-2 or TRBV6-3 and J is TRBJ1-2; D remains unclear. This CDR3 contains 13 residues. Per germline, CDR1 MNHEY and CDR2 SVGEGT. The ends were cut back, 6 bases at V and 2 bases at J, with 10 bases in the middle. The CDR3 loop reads CASSTGPNYGYTF. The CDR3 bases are TGTGCCAGCAGCACCGGGCCGAACTATGGCTACACCTTC.

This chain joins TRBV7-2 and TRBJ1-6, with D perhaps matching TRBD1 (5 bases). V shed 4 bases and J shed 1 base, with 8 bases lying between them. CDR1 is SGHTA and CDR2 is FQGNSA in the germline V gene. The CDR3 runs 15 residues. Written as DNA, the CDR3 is TGTGCCAGCAGCTGGGGACCGTCCTATAATTCACCCCTCCACTTT. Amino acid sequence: CASSWGPSYNSPLHF.

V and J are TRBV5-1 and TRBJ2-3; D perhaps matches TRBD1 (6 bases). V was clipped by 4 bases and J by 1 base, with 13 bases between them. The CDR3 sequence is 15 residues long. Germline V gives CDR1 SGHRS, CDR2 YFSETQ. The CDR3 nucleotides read TGCGCCAGCAGCCCGCGTCGGACAGGCACAGATACGCAGTATTTT. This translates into CASSPRRTGTDTQYF.

As DNA, the CDR3 is TGTGCCAGCAGCAGACCCGCGGGGGCCCCCCGGTACCATGAGCAGTTCTTC. This codes for CASSRPAGAPRYHEQFF. The V call is TRBV7-2, the J call TRBJ2-1; D may be TRBD2 (7 bases). This CDR3 has 17 residues. V dropped 5 bases and J dropped 8 bases, with 25 bases sitting between them. Germline V gene data show CDR1 as SGHTA and CDR2 as FQGNSA.

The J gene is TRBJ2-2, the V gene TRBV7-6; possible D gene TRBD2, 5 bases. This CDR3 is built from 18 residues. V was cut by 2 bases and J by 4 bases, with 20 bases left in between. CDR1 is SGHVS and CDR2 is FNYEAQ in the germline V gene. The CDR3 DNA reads TGTGCCAGCAGCTTAATGTTCGCGGGCAGCCAACTCACCGGGGAGCTGTTTTTT. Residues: CASSLMFAGSQLTGELFF.

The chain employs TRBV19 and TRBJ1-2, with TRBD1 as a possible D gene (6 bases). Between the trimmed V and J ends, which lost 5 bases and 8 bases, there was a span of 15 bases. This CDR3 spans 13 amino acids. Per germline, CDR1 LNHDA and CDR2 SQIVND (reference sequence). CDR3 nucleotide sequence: TGTGCCAGTAGTCCCAATTTGGACAGAGGCTACACCTTC. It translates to CASSPNLDRGYTF.

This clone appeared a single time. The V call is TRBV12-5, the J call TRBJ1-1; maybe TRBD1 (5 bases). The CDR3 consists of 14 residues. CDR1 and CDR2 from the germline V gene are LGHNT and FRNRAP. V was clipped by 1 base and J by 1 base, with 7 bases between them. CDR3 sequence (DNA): TGTGCTAGTGGTTTGGGACAGACGAACACTGAAGCTTTCTTT. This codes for CASGLGQTNTEAFF.

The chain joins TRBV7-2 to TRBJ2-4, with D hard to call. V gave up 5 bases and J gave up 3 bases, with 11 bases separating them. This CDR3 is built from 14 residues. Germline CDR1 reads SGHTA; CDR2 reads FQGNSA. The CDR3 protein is CASSRRPGKNIQYF. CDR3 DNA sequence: TGTGCCAGCAGCCGTCGACCGGGCAAAAACATTCAGTACTTC.

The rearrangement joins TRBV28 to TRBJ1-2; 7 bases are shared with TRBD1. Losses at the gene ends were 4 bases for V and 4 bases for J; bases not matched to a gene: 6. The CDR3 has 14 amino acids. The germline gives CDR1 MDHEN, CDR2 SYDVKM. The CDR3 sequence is CASSSRQGGYGYTF. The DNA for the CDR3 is TGTGCCAGCAGTTCCCGACAGGGCGGCTATGGCTACACCTTC.

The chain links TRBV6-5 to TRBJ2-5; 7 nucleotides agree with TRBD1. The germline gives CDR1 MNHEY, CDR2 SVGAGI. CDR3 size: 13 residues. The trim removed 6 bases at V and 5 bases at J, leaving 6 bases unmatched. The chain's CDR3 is CASSLDRVETQYF. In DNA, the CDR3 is TGTGCCAGCAGCCTAGACAGGGTTGAGACCCAGTACTTC.